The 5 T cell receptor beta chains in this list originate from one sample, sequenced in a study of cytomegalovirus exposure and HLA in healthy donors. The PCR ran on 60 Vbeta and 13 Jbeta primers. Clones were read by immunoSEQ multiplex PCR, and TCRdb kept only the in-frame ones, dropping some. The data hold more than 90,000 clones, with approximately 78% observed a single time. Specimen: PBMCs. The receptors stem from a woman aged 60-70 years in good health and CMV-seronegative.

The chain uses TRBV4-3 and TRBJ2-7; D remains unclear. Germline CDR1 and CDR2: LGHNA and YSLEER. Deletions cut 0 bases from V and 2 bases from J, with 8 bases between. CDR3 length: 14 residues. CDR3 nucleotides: TGCGCCAGCAGCCAAGATCCGCAGACCTACGAGCAGTACTTC. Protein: CASSQDPQTYEQYF.

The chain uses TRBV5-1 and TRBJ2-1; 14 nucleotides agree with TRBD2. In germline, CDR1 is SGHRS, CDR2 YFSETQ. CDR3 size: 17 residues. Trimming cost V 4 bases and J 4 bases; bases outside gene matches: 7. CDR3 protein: CASSPPGLAGAYNEQFF. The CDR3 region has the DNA TGCGCCAGCAGCCCCCCGGGACTAGCGGGAGCTTACAATGAGCAGTTCTTC.

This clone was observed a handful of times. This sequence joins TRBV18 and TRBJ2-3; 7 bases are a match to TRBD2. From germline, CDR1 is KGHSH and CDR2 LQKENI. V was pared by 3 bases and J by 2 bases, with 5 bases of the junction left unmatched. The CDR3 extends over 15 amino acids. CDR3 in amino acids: CASSPAAGDTDTQYF. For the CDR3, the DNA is TGTGCCAGCTCACCGGCTGCGGGAGACACAGATACGCAGTATTTT. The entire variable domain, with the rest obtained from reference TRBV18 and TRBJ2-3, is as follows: NAGVMQNPRHLVRRRGQEARLRCSPMKGHSHVYWYRQLPEEGLKFMVYLQKENIIDESGMPKERFSAEFPKEGPSILRIQQVVRGDSAAYFCASSPAAGDTDTQYFGPGTRLTVL.

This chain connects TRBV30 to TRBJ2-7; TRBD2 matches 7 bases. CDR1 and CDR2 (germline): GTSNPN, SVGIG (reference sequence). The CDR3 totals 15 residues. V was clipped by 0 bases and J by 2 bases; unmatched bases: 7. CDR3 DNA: TGTGCCTGGAGTGTACAGCCTAGCGGAACCTACGAGCAGTACTTC. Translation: CAWSVQPSGTYEQYF.

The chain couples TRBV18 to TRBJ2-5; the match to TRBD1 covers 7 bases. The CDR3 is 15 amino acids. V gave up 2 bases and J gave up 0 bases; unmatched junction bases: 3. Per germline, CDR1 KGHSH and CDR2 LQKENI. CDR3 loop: CASSPGTEYQETQYF. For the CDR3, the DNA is TGTGCCAGCTCACCAGGGACAGAGTACCAAGAGACCCAGTACTTC. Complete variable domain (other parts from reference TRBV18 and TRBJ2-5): NAGVMQNPRHLVRRRGQEARLRCSPMKGHSHVYWYRQLPEEGLKFMVYLQKENIIDESGMPKERFSAEFPKEGPSILRIQQVVRGDSAAYFCASSPGTEYQETQYFGPGTRLLVL.